These 6 T cell receptor beta chains were sequenced from one sample in a study of blood T cell repertoires in COVID-19. Assay used: immunoSEQ multiplex PCR; TCRdb lists only in-frame clones, some missing. The sample lists 200,000 to 250,000 clones; 80% to 85% were seen once. The sequencing input was PBMCs or T cells enriched from blood (not recorded which). All receptors come from a woman in her forties who had recovered from COVID-19.

This sequence joins TRBV27 and TRBJ1-6, with D uncertain. V lost 7 bases to trimming and J lost 7 bases, with 11 bases between them. Germline CDR1 is MNHEY and CDR2 is SMNVEV (reference sequence). The CDR3 consists of 13 residues. The CDR3 loop is CASTGARNSPLHF. The CDR3 nucleotides are TGTGCCAGCACGGGAGCAAGGAATTCACCCCTCCACTTT.

The CDR3 region has the DNA TGTGCCAGCAGCTCCCAGATGACTTTGACCCAGTACTTC. Translated, it gives CASSSQMTLTQYF. This rearrangement joins TRBV13 to TRBJ2-5; D is uncertain. Germline V gene lookup returns CDR1 PRHDT and CDR2 FYEKMQ (reference sequence). The CDR3 is 13 amino acids. The V end lost 4 bases, the J end lost 7 bases, and 13 bases lay between the germline ends.

The chain carries TRBV5-6 and TRBJ2-7, with 8 bases lining up with TRBD1. V gave up 4 bases and J gave up 2 bases; unmatched junction bases: 5. The CDR3 extends over 14 amino acids. Germline CDR1 SGHDT, CDR2 YYEEEE. The CDR3: CASSGRDRTYEQYF. CDR3 nucleotide sequence: TGTGCCAGCAGCGGCCGGGACAGGACCTACGAGCAGTACTTC.

The V and J genes are TRBV2 and TRBJ2-1; perhaps TRBD2 as D (5 bases). Trimming removed 8 bases from V and 7 bases from J, with 15 bases in between. There are 13 residues in the CDR3. Germline V gene lookup returns CDR1 SNHLY and CDR2 FYNNEI. This chain's CDR3 is CASLEEVENEQFF. CDR3 in DNA: TGTGCCAGCCTCGAGGAGGTGGAGAATGAGCAGTTCTTC.

This chain links TRBV5-4 with TRBJ2-6; D not certain. Germline V gives CDR1 SGHNT, CDR2 YYREEE (reference sequence). Between the trimmed V and J ends, which lost 5 bases and 4 bases, there was a span of 7 bases. The length of the CDR3 is 13 residues. The CDR3 protein is CASRESGANVLTF. The CDR3 DNA sequence: TGTGCCAGCAGGGAGTCCGGGGCCAACGTCCTGACTTTC.

The chain couples TRBV10-2 to TRBJ2-7; the match to TRBD2 covers 11 bases. This CDR3 region has 14 residues. J lost 6 bases, V lost 6 bases, and 7 bases had no gene match. From germline, CDR1 is WSHSY and CDR2 SAAADI. For the CDR3, the DNA is TGCGCCAGCAGACCGGGACTAGCGGACGCCGAGCAGTACGTC. This codes for CASRPGLADAEQYV.